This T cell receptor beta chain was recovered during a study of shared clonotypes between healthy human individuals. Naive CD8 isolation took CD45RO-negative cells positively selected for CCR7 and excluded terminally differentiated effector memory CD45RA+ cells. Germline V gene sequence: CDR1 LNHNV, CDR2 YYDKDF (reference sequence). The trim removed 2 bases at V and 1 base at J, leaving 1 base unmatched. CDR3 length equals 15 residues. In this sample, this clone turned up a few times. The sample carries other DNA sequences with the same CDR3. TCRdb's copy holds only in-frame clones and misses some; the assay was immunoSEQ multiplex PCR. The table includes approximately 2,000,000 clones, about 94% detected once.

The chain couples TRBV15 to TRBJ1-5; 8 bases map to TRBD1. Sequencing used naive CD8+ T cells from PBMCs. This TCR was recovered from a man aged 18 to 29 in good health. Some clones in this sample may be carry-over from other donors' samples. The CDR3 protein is CATSRQGASNQPQHF. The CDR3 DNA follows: TGTGCCACCAGCAGACAGGGGGCAAGCAATCAGCCCCAGCATTTT.